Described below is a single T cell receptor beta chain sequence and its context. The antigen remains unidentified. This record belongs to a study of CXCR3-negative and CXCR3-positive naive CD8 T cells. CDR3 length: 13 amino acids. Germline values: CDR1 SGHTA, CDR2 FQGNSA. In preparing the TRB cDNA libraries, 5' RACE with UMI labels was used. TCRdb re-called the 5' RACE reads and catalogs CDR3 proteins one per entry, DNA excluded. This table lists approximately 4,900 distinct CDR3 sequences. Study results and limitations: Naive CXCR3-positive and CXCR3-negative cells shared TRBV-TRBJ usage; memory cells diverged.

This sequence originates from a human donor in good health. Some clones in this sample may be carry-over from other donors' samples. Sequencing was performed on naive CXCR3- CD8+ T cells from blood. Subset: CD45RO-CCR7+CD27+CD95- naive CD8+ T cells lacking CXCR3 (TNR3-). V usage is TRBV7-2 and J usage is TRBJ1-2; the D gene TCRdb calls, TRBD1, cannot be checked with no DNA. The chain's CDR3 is CASSLRQLPGYTF.